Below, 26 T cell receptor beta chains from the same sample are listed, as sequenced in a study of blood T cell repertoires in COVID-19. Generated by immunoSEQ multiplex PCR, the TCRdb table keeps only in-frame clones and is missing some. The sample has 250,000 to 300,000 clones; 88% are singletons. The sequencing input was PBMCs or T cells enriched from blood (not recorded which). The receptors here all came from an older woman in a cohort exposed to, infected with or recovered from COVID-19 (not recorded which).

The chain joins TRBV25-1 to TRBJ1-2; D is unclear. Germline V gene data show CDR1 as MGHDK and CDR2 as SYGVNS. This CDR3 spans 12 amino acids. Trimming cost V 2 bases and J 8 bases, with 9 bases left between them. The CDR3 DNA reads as TGTGCCAGCAGTGAACCCAGATTGGGCTACACCTTC. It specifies CASSEPRLGYTF.

CDR3 in amino acids: CASSYSRMGATDTQYF. The CDR3 DNA reads TGTGCCAGCAGTTACTCGCGTATGGGGGCCACAGATACGCAGTATTTT. V usage is TRBV6-2 or TRBV6-3 and J usage is TRBJ2-3; D perhaps matches TRBD1 (6 bases). The CDR3 totals 16 residues. With 0 bases removed from V and 2 bases from J, the gap between germline ends came to 12 bases. Germline V gene lookup returns CDR1 MNHEY and CDR2 SVGEGT.

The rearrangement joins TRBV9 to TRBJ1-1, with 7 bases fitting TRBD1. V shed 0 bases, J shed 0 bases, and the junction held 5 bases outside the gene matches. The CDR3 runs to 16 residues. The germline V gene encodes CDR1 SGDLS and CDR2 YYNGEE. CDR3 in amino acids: CASSVARTGVNTEAFF. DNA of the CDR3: TGTGCCAGCAGCGTAGCCCGGACAGGAGTGAACACTGAAGCTTTCTTT.

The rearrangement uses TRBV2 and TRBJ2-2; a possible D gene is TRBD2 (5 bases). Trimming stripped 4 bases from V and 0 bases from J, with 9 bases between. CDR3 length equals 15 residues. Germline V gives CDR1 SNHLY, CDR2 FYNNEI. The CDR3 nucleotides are TGTGCCAGCAGTGGGACTTCCGCGAACACCGGGGAGCTGTTTTTT. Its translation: CASSGTSANTGELFF.

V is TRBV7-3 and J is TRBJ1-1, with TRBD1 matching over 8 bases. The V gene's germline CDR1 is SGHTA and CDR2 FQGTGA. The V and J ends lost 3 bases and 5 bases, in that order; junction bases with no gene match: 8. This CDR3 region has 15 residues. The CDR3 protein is CASSFSRGRGTEAFF. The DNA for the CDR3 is TGTGCCAGCAGCTTTAGCAGGGGGCGAGGAACTGAAGCTTTCTTT. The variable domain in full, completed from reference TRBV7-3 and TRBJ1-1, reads GAGVSQTPSNKVTEKGKYVELRCDPISGHTALYWYRQSLGQGPEFLIYFQGTGAADDSGLPNDRFFAVRPEGSVSTLKIQRTERGDSAVYLCASSFSRGRGTEAFFGQGTRLTVV.

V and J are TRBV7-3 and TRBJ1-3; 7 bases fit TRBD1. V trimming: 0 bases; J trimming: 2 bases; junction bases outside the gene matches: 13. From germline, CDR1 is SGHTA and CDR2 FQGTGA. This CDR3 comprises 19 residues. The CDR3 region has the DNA TGTGCCAGCAGCTTAACGGAAGACAGGGTCTCTCTCGCTGGAAACACCATATATTTT. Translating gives CASSLTEDRVSLAGNTIYF.

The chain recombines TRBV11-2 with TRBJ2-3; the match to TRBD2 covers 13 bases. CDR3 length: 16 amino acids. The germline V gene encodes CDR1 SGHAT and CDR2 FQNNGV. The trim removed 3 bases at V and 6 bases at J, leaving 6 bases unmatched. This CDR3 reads CASSFPTSGRADTQYF. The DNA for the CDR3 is TGTGCCAGCAGCTTCCCAACTAGCGGGAGGGCCGATACGCAGTATTTT.

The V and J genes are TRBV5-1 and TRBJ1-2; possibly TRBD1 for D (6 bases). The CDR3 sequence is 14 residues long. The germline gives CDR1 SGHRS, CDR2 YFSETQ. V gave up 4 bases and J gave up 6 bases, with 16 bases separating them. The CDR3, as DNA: TGCGCCAGCAGCCCGGGGGGCCAGAGAGATGGCTACACCTTC. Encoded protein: CASSPGGQRDGYTF.

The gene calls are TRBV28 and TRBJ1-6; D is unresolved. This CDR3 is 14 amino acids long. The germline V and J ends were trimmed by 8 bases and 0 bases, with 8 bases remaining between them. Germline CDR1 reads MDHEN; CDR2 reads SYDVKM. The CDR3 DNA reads TGTGCCAGCCGAACTTCCTCCTATAATTCACCCCTCCACTTT. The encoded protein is CASRTSSYNSPLHF. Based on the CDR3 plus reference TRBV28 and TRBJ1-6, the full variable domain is DVKVTQSSRYLVKRTGEKVFLECVQDMDHENMFWYRQDPGLGLRLIYFSYDVKMKEKGDIPEGYSVSREKKERFSLILESASTNQTSMYLCASRTSSYNSPLHFGNGTRLTVT.

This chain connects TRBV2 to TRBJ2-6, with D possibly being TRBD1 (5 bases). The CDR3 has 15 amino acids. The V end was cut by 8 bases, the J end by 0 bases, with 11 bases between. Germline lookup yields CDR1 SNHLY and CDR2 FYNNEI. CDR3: CASSGSASGANVLTF. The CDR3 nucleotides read TGTGCCAGCTCAGGGTCTGCCTCTGGGGCCAACGTCCTGACTTTC.

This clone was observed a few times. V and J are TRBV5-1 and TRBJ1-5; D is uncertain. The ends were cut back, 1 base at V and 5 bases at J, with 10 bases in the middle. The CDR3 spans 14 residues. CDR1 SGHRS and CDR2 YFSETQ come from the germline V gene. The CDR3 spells CASSLTSTDQPQHF. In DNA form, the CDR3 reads TGCGCCAGCAGCTTGACGAGTACAGATCAGCCCCAGCATTTT.

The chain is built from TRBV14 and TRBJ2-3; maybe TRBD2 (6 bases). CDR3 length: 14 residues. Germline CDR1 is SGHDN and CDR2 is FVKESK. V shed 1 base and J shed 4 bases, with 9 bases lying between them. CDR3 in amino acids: CASSQAGAPDTQYF. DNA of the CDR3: TGTGCCAGCAGCCAAGCGGGAGCGCCAGATACGCAGTATTTT.

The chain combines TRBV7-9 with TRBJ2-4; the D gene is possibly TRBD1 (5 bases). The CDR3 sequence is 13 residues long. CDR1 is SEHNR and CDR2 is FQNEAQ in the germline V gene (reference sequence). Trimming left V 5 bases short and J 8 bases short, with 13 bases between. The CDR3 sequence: CASSKDSVDIQYF. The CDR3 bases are TGTGCCAGCAGCAAAGACAGTGTAGACATTCAGTACTTC. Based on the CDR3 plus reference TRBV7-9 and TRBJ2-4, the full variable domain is DTGVSQNPRHKITKRGQNVTFRCDPISEHNRLYWYRQTLGQGPEFLTYFQNEAQLEKSRLLSDRFSAERPKGSFSTLEIQRTEQGDSAMYLCASSKDSVDIQYFGAGTRLSVL.

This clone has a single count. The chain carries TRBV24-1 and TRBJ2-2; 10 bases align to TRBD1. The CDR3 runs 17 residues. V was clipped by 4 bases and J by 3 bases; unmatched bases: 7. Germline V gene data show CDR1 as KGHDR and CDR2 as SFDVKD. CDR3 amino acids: CATSDPGQGVDTGELFF. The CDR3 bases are TGTGCCACCAGTGACCCTGGACAGGGGGTGGACACCGGGGAGCTGTTTTTT.

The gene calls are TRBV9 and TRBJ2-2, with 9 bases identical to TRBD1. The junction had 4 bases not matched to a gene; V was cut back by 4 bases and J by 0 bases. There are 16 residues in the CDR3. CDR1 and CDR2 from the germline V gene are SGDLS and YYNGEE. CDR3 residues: CASSTWTGANTGELFF. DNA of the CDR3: TGTGCCAGCAGCACCTGGACAGGGGCGAACACCGGGGAGCTGTTTTTT.

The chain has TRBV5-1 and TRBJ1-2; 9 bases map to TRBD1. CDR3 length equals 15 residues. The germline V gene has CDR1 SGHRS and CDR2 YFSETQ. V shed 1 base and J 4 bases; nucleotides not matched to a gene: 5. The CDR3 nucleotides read TGCGCCAGCAGCTTGAACAGGGGGCAGGGCTATGGCTACACCTTC. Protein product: CASSLNRGQGYGYTF.

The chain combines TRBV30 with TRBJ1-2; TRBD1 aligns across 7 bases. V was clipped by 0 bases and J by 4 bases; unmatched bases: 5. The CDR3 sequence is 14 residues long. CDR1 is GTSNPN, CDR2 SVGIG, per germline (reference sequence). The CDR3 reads CAWSVQGTVYGYTF. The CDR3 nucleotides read TGTGCCTGGAGTGTACAGGGGACAGTCTATGGCTACACCTTC.

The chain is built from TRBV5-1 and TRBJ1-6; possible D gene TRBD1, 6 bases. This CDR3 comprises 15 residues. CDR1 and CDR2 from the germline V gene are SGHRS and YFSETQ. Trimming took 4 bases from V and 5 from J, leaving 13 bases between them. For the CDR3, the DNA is TGCGCCAGCAGCGAGGGTGACAGGAATAATTCACCCCTCCACTTT. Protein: CASSEGDRNNSPLHF.

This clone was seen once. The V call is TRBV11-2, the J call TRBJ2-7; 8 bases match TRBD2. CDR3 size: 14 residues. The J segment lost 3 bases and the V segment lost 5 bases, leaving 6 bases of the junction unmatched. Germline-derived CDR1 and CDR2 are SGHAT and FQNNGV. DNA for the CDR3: TGTGCCAGCAGCCCGCGGGAGGACAGCTACGAGCAGTACTTC. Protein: CASSPREDSYEQYF.

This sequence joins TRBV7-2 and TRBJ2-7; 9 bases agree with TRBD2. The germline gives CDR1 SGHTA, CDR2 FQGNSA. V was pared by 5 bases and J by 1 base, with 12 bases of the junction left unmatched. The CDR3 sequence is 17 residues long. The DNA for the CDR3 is TGTGCCAGCAGCCCCGAGGTAGCGGGAGTACGGTCCTACGAGCAGTACTTC. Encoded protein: CASSPEVAGVRSYEQYF.

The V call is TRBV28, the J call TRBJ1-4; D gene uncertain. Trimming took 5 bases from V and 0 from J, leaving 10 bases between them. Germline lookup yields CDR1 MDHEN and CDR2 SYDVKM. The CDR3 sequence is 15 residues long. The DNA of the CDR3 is TGTGCCAGCAGTCCGCCCGGGTCAACTAATGAAAAACTGTTTTTT. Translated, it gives CASSPPGSTNEKLFF.

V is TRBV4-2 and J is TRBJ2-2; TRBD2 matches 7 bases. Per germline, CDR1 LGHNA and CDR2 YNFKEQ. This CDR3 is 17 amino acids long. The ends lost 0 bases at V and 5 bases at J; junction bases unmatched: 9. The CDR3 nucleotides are TGTGCCAGCAGCCAAGATGGAGGCGGGAGATCAACCGGGGAGCTGTTTTTT. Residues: CASSQDGGGRSTGELFF.

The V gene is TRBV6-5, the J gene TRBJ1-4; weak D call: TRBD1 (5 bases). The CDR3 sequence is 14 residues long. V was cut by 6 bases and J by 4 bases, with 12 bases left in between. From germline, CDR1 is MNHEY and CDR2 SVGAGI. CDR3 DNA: TGTGCCAGCAGCGGGGGACGGATTAATGAAAAACTGTTTTTT. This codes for CASSGGRINEKLFF.

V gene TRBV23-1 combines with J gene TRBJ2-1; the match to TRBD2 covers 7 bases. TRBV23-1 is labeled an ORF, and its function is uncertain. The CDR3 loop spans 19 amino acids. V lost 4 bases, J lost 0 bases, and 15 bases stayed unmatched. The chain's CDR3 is CASSPHPREAGRSYNEQFF. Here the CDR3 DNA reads TGCGCCAGCAGTCCCCACCCTCGGGAGGCAGGGCGCTCCTACAATGAGCAGTTCTTC.

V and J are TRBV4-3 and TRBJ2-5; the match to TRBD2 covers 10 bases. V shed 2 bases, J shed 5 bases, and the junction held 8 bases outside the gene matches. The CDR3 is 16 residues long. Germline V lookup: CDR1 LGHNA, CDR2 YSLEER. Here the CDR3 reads CASSQRASGSGETQYF. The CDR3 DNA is TGCGCCAGCAGCCAACGGGCTAGCGGGAGCGGGGAGACCCAGTACTTC.

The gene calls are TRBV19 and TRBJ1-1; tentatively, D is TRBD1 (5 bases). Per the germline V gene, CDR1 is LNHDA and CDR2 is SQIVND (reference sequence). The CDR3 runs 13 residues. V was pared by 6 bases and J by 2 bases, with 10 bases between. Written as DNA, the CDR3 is TGTGCCAGTAGACCGACAGTTAACACTGAAGCTTTCTTT. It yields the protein CASRPTVNTEAFF.